This passage covers 13 T cell receptor beta chains from one sample sequenced in a study of OX40 agonist ivuxolimab in advanced cancers. Method: immunoSEQ multiplex PCR; TCRdb's copy keeps in-frame clones and lacks some. The sample has tens of thousands of clones, 90% to 95% seen once. The sequenced sample was CD4+ or CD8+ T cells sorted from blood, obtained in a trial of the OX40 agonist ivuxolimab. Source of these receptors: an adult with an advanced solid tumor such as melanoma, head and neck, liver or kidney cancer.

This chain joins TRBV5-5 and TRBJ2-3; no definite D call. V was clipped by 2 bases and J by 3 bases, with 7 bases between them. The CDR3 totals 13 residues. Germline assignment: CDR1 SGHKS and CDR2 YYEKEE (reference sequence). Here the CDR3 DNA reads TGTGCCAGCAGCTTTTTGCTTACAGATACGCAGTATTTT. Translation: CASSFLLTDTQYF.

The CDR3 DNA follows: TGTGCCAGTAGTATAATTGTGGGGTCCAATCAGCCCCAGCATTTT. Its translation: CASSIIVGSNQPQHF. V is TRBV19 and J is TRBJ1-5; D is uncertain. The CDR3 runs to 15 residues. Trimming took off 2 bases at V and 3 bases at J, with 11 bases between the two ends. Germline V gene sequence: CDR1 LNHDA, CDR2 SQIVND (reference sequence).

The V call is TRBV5-6, the J call TRBJ2-7; TRBD2 aligns across 7 bases. V was clipped by 0 bases and J by 6 bases; unmatched bases: 3. The CDR3 loop spans 13 amino acids. CDR1 and CDR2 from the germline V gene are SGHDT and YYEEEE. CDR3 region: CASSLGASGEQYF. In DNA form, the CDR3 reads TGTGCCAGCAGCTTGGGGGCTAGCGGCGAGCAGTACTTC.

V usage is TRBV6-5 and J usage is TRBJ1-5; D gene ambiguous. CDR1 is MNHEY and CDR2 is SVGAGI in the germline V gene. The CDR3 contains 15 residues. V was trimmed by 0 bases and J by 2 bases, leaving 8 bases between them. The CDR3 DNA is TGTGCCAGCAGTTACTCGTACCCAGGCAATCAGCCCCAGCATTTT. Translating gives CASSYSYPGNQPQHF.

The chain recombines TRBV7-6 with TRBJ2-5, with D uncertain. CDR1 is SGHVS and CDR2 is FNYEAQ in the germline V gene. The CDR3 extends over 12 amino acids. V lost 1 base and J lost 7, with 7 bases in between. CDR3 protein: CASSLEGGTQYF. The CDR3 nucleotides are TGTGCCAGCAGCTTAGAGGGCGGGACCCAGTACTTC.

The J gene is TRBJ1-3, the V gene TRBV19, with D uncertain. With 5 bases removed from V and 2 bases from J, the gap between germline ends came to 13 bases. Germline V gene lookup returns CDR1 LNHDA and CDR2 SQIVND (reference sequence). This CDR3 has 15 residues. CDR3 coding DNA: TGTGCCAGTAGTGCCTTTTCAAGCCCTGGAAACACCATATATTTT. As protein: CASSAFSSPGNTIYF.

The rearrangement links TRBV10-3 to TRBJ2-5, with D possibly TRBD1 on 5 matching bases. Germline CDR1 reads ENHRY; CDR2 reads SYGVKD. This CDR3 is built from 13 residues. V was cut by 3 bases and J by 2 bases, with 7 bases left in between. The CDR3 spells CAISDGAQETQYF. CDR3 coding DNA: TGTGCCATCAGTGATGGGGCACAAGAGACCCAGTACTTC.

The chain recombines TRBV30 with TRBJ2-7, with 8 bases lining up with TRBD2. The CDR3 contains 12 residues. The ends lost 7 bases at V and 0 bases at J; junction bases unmatched: 2. Germline V gives CDR1 GTSNPN, CDR2 SVGIG (reference sequence). The CDR3 DNA follows: TGTGCCTCCGGGACTAGCTCCTACGAGCAGTACTTC. Its translation is CASGTSSYEQYF.

CDR3 in amino acids: CAWQGLAGAGGELFF. CDR3 coding DNA: TGTGCCTGGCAGGGACTAGCGGGAGCGGGCGGGGAGCTGTTTTTT. V and J are TRBV30 and TRBJ2-2; 14 bases are shared with TRBD2. Losses at the gene ends were 5 bases for V and 7 bases for J; bases not matched to a gene: 6. The CDR3 runs 15 residues. CDR1 and CDR2 (germline): GTSNPN, SVGIG (reference sequence).

The chain employs TRBV12-2 and TRBJ2-1; the D call TRBD2 from the table was never checked on the DNA. TRBV12-2 is classified as a pseudogene. CDR3 length: 17 amino acids. CDR3 loop: CASPVSRKGEFVDEQFF. The CDR3 nucleotides read TGTGCAAGTCCCGTCTCCCGAAAGGGAGAGTTTGTCGATGAGCAGTTCTTC.

The V and J genes are TRBV2 and TRBJ2-4; a possible D gene is TRBD1 (5 bases). The CDR3 is 15 amino acids. V was shortened by 5 bases and J by 6 bases, with 17 bases between the two germline ends. From germline, CDR1 is SNHLY and CDR2 FYNNEI. CDR3 loop: CASSQTGSMGNIQYF. The CDR3 DNA reads as TGTGCCAGCAGTCAAACAGGCTCCATGGGAAACATTCAGTACTTC.

This clone was seen once. The gene calls are TRBV5-4 and TRBJ1-1; D remains unclear. The CDR3 spans 15 residues. The germline V gene encodes CDR1 SGHNT and CDR2 YYREEE (reference sequence). The V end was cut by 1 base, the J end by 2 bases, with 12 bases between. CDR3 region: CASSLLTSTNTEAFF. DNA of the CDR3: TGTGCCAGCAGCTTGTTGACAAGCACTAACACTGAAGCTTTCTTT.

The CDR3 protein is CAISEGVLNTGELFF. DNA for the CDR3: TGTGCCATCAGTGAGGGCGTACTGAACACCGGGGAGCTGTTTTTT. The chain links TRBV10-3 to TRBJ2-2; no reliable D call. Between the trimmed V and J ends, which lost 2 bases and 1 base, there was a span of 8 bases. CDR1 and CDR2 (germline): ENHRY, SYGVKD. CDR3 length: 15 amino acids.